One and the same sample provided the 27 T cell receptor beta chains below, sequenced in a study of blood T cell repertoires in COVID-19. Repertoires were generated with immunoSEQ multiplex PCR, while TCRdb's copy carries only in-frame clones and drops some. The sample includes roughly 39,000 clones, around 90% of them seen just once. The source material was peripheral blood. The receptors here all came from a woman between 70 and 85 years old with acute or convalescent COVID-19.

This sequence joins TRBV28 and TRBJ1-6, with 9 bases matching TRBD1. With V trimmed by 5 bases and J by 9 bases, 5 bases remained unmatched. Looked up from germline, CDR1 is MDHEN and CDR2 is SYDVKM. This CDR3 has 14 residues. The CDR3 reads CASSLRDRVSPLHF. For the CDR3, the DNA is TGTGCCAGCAGTCTCCGGGACAGGGTTTCACCCCTCCACTTT.

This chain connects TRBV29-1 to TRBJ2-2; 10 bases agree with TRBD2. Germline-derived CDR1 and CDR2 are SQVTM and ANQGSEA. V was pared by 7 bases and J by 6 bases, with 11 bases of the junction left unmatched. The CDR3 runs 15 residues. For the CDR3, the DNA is TGCAGCGCCCGGGGGCGGCTAGCGGGAGCCGGGGAGCTGTTTTTT. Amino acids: CSARGRLAGAGELFF.

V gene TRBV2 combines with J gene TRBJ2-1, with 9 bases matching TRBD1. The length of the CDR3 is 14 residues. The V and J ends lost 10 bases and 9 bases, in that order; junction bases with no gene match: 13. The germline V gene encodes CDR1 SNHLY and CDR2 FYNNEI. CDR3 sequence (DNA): TGTGCCACAACCGAGGGACAGGGATGGGGTGAGCAGTTCTTC. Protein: CATTEGQGWGEQFF.

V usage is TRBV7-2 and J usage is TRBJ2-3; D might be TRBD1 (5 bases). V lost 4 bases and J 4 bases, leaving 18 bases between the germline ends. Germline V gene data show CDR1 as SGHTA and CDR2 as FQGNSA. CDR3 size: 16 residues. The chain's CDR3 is CASSSRELRASDTQYF. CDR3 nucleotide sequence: TGTGCCAGCAGCTCCAGGGAATTAAGGGCTTCAGATACGCAGTATTTT.

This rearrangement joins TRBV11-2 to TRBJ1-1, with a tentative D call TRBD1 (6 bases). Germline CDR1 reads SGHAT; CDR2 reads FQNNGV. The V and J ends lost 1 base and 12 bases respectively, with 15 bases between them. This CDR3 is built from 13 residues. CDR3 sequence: CASSLVRAGATFF. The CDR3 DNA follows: TGTGCCAGCAGCTTAGTTCGCGCAGGGGCAACTTTCTTT.

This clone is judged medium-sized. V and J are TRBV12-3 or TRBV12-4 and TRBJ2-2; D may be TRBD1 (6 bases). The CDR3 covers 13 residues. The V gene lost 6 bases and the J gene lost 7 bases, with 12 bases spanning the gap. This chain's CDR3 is CASSSRGGGELFF. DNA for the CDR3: TGTGCCAGCAGCTCCAGGGGTGGCGGGGAGCTGTTTTTT.

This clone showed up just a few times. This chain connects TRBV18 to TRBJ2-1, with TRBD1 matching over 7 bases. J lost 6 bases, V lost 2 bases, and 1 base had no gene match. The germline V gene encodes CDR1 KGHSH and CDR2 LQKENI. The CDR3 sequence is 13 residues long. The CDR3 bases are TGTGCCAGCTCACCAGGGACAGCCAATGAGCAGTTCTTC. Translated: CASSPGTANEQFF.

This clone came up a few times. CDR3 coding DNA: TGTGCCAGCAGCTTGGCCGGGACAGGGGGCAACTATGGCTACACCTTC. Its protein product is CASSLAGTGGNYGYTF. V and J are TRBV7-2 and TRBJ1-2, with TRBD1 matching 12 bases. The CDR3 is 16 residues long. The germline CDR1 and CDR2 sequences are SGHTA and FQGNSA. J lost 2 bases, V lost 3 bases, and 4 bases had no gene match.

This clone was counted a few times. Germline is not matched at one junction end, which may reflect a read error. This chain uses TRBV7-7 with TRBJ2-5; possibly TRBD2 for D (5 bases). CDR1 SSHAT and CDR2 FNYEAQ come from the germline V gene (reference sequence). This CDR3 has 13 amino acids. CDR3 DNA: TGTGCTAGCAGCGCACTAGTTGGGGAGACCCAGTACTTC. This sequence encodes CASSALVGETQYF.

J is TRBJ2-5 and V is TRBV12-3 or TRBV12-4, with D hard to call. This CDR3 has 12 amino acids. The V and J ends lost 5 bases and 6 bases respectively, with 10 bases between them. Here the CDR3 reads CASSLERKTQYF. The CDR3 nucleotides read TGTGCCAGCAGTCTAGAGAGGAAGACCCAGTACTTC.

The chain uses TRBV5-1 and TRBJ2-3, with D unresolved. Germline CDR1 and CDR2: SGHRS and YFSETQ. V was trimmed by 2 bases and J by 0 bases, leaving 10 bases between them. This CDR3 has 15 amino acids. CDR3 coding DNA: TGCGCCAGCAGCTTACAGCATGCTAGCACAGATACGCAGTATTTT. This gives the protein CASSLQHASTDTQYF.

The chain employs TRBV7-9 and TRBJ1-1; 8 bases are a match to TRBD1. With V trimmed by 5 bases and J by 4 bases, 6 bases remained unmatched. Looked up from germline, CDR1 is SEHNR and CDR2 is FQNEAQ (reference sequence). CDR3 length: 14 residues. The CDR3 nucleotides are TGTGCCAGCAGCCAACAGGGGGTCGGCACTGAAGCTTTCTTT. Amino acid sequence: CASSQQGVGTEAFF.

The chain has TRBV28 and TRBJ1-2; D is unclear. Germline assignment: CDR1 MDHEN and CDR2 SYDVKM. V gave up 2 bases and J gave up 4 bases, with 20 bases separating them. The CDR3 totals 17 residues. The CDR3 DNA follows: TGTGCCAGCAGTTTACCGGGTGATCTCGGTACGGCCTATGGCTACACCTTC. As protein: CASSLPGDLGTAYGYTF.

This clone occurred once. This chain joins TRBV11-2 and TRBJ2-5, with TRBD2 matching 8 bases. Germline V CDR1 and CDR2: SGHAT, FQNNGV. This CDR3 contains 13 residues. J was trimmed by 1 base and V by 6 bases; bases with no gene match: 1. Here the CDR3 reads CASRTSAQETQYF. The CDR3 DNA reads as TGTGCCAGCAGGACTAGCGCCCAAGAGACCCAGTACTTC.

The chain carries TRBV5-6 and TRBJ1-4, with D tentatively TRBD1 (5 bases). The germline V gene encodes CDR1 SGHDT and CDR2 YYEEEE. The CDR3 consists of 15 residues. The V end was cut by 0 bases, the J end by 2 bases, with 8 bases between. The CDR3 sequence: CASSLARVTNEKLFF. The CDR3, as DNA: TGTGCCAGCAGCTTGGCCAGGGTCACTAATGAAAAACTGTTTTTT.

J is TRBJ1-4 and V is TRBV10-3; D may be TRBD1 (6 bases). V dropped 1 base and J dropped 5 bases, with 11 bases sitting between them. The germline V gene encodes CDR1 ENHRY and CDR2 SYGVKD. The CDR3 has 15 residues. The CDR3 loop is CAISEWRGANEKLFF. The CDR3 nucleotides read TGTGCCATCAGTGAGTGGCGGGGGGCAAATGAAAAACTGTTTTTT.

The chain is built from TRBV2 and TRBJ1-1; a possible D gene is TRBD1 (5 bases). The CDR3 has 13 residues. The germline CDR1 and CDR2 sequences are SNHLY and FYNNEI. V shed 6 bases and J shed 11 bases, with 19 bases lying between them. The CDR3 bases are TGTGCCAGCAGCCTGACAGCGAGCTTCGGGGCTTTCTTT. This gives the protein CASSLTASFGAFF.

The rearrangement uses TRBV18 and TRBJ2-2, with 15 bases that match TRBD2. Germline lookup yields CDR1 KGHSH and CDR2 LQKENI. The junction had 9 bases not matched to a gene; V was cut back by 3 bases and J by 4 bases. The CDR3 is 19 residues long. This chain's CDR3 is CASSPLSLGLAGGTGELFF. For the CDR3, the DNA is TGTGCCAGCTCACCTTTAAGCCTGGGACTAGCGGGAGGCACCGGGGAGCTGTTTTTT.

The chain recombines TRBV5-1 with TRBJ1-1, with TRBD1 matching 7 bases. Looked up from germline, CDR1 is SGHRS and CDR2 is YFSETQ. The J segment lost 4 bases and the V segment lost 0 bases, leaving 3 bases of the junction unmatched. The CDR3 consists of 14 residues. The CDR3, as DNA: TGCGCCAGCAGCTTGGAGACAGGGATCACTGAAGCTTTCTTT. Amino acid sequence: CASSLETGITEAFF.

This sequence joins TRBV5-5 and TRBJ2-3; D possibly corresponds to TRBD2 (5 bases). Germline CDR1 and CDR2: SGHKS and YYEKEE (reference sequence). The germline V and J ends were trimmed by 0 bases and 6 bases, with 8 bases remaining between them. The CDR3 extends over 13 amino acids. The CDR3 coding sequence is TGTGCCAGCAGCTTGGCCGGGGTGGATACGCAGTATTTT. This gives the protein CASSLAGVDTQYF.

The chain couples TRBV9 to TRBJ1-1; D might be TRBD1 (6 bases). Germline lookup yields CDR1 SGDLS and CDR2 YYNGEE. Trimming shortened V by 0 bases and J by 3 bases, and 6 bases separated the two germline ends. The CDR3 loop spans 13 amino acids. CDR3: CASSVEGDTEAFF. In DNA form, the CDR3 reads TGTGCCAGCAGCGTAGAGGGGGACACTGAAGCTTTCTTT.

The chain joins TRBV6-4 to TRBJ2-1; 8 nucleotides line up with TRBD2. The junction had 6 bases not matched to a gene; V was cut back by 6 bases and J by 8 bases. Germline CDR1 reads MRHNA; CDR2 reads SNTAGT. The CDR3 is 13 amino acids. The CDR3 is CASSVGLAYEQFF. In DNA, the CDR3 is TGTGCCAGCAGCGTCGGACTAGCCTATGAGCAGTTCTTC.

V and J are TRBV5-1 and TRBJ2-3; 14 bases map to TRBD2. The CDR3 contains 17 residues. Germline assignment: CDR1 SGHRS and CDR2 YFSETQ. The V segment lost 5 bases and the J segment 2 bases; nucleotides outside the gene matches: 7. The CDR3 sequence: CASRAGTSGSITDTQYF. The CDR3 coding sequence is TGCGCCAGCAGAGCCGGGACTAGCGGGAGTATCACAGATACGCAGTATTTT.

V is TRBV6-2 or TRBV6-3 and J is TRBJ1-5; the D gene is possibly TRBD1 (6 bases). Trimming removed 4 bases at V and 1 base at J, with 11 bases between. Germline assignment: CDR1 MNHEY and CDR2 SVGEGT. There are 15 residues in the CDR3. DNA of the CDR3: TGTGCCAGCAGTTCCGACAGGAACAGCAATCAGCCCCAGCATTTT. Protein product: CASSSDRNSNQPQHF.

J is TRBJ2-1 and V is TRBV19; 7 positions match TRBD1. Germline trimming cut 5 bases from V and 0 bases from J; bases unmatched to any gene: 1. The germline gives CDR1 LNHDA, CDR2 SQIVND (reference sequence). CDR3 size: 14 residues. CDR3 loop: CASSRQGSYNEQFF. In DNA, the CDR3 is TGTGCCAGTAGTCGACAGGGCTCCTACAATGAGCAGTTCTTC.

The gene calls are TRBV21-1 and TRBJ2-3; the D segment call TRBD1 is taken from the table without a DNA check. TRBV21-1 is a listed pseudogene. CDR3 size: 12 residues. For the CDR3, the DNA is TGTGCCAGCAGCAAACAGACAGATACGCAGTATTTT. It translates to CASSKQTDTQYF.

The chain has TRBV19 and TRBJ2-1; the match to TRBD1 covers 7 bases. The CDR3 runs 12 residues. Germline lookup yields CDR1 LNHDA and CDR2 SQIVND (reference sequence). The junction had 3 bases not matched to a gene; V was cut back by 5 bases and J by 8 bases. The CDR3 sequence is CASSPQGHEQFF. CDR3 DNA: TGTGCCAGTAGTCCACAGGGGCATGAGCAGTTCTTC.